One sample yielded the 20 T cell receptor beta chains listed below, sequenced in a study of blood T cell repertoires in COVID-19. Data came from immunoSEQ multiplex PCR; TCRdb stores just in-frame clones and leaves some out. Of approximately 180,000 clones detected, approximately 87% appear once; the ten largest clones hold about an eighth. What was sequenced was peripheral blood. The receptor set was obtained from a woman between 65 and 79 years old with COVID-19, enrolled during active disease.

The table lists this clone with a count of one. This sequence joins TRBV27 and TRBJ2-1; TRBD2 aligns across 8 bases. Germline CDR1 reads MNHEY; CDR2 reads SMNVEV (reference sequence). CDR3 size: 14 residues. Trimming at V came to 3 bases and at J to 6 bases, leaving 4 bases not matched to a gene. The DNA for the CDR3 is TGTGCCAGCAGTTTTCCGGGAGGGGGCAATGAGCAGTTCTTC. Translating gives CASSFPGGGNEQFF.

This chain links TRBV20-1 with TRBJ2-7; 7 nucleotides agree with TRBD1. This CDR3 region has 16 residues. The V segment lost 3 bases and the J segment 5 bases; nucleotides outside the gene matches: 16. Germline CDR1 DFQATT, CDR2 SNEGSKA (reference sequence). The CDR3 DNA sequence: TGCAGTGCTAGTCCTGGGCAGGGGGAAAACTGGGACGAGCAGTACTTC. It translates to CSASPGQGENWDEQYF.

The chain combines TRBV5-4 with TRBJ1-5, with TRBD1 identical over 10 bases. With 0 bases clipped from V and 6 bases from J, the junction kept 6 bases outside the gene matches. The CDR3 contains 16 residues. Germline assignment: CDR1 SGHNT and CDR2 YYREEE (reference sequence). The CDR3 sequence: CASSLEGTGAVQPQHF. The CDR3 nucleotides are TGTGCCAGCAGCTTGGAGGGGACAGGGGCAGTTCAGCCCCAGCATTTT.

Only one count was recorded for this clone. The genes are TRBV4-2 and TRBJ2-3, with D possibly being TRBD2 (6 bases). CDR1 is LGHNA and CDR2 is YNFKEQ in the germline V gene. The CDR3 runs 16 residues. Trimming removed 2 bases at V and 0 bases at J, with 12 bases between. The CDR3 nucleotides read TGTGCCAGCAGCCAACATAGCGGATTTAGCACAGATACGCAGTATTTT. Its protein is CASSQHSGFSTDTQYF.

V is TRBV4-1 and J is TRBJ1-2; D might be TRBD1 (5 bases). V lost 1 base and J lost 8, with 14 bases in between. The CDR3 sequence is 14 residues long. Germline V lookup: CDR1 MGHRA, CDR2 YSYEKL. Written as DNA, the CDR3 is TGCGCCAGCAGCCAAGGGGTGGGTCCAGGGGGCTACACCTTC. It is translated as CASSQGVGPGGYTF.

In its sample, this clone was seen a few times. The V and J genes are TRBV3-1 (or the pseudogene TRBV3-2) and TRBJ1-4; tentative D call: TRBD1 (5 bases). Per the germline V gene, CDR1 is LGHDT and CDR2 is YNNKEL (reference sequence). The V and J ends lost 4 bases and 6 bases respectively, with 15 bases between them. The CDR3 extends over 15 amino acids. The CDR3 DNA reads as TGTGCCAGCAGCCTTACGGCGGGGGGAGATGAAAAACTGTTTTTT. Translated, it gives CASSLTAGGDEKLFF.

The chain recombines TRBV6-6 with TRBJ1-6; D is unresolved. V was clipped by 3 bases and J by 11 bases, with 11 bases between them. In germline, CDR1 is MNHNY, CDR2 SVGAGI (reference sequence). This CDR3 comprises 13 residues. The CDR3 is CASSYSAGAPLHF. CDR3 in DNA: TGTGCCAGCAGTTATTCCGCAGGCGCACCCCTCCACTTT.

The CDR3 protein is CASSLHPTGTEAFF. CDR3 DNA: TGTGCCAGCTCACTACACCCCACGGGCACTGAAGCTTTCTTT. The V and J genes are TRBV18 and TRBJ1-1; no clear D gene. The germline V gene encodes CDR1 KGHSH and CDR2 LQKENI. CDR3 length equals 14 residues. V lost 4 bases, J lost 4 bases, and 13 bases lay in between.

The V gene is TRBV27, the J gene TRBJ2-7, with a tentative D call TRBD2 (6 bases). This CDR3 is built from 14 residues. Germline V gene lookup returns CDR1 MNHEY and CDR2 SMNVEV (reference sequence). V lost 6 bases, J lost 6 bases, and 18 bases lay in between. CDR3 nucleotide sequence: TGTGCCAGCAGCACGACTAGTTCGACCTCCGAGCAGTACTTC. Protein product: CASSTTSSTSEQYF.

The DNA for the CDR3 is TGTGCTCCACCTAGCGGGAGTACAGATACGCAGTATTTT. Its translation is CAPPSGSTDTQYF. This chain links TRBV6-4 with TRBJ2-3; TRBD2 agrees at 10 bases. The CDR3 loop spans 13 amino acids. Per germline, CDR1 MRHNA and CDR2 SNTAGT.

The V call is TRBV29-1, the J call TRBJ1-1, with D maybe TRBD1 (5 bases). There are 11 residues in the CDR3. CDR1 and CDR2 from the germline V gene are SQVTM and ANQGSEA. Trimming took 4 bases from V and 3 from J, leaving 6 bases between them. In DNA, the CDR3 is TGCAGCGTTGGGGGCTACACTGAAGCTTTCTTT. Translation: CSVGGYTEAFF.

J is TRBJ1-5 and V is TRBV19; 7 positions agree with TRBD1. J gave up 6 bases and V 1 base, and 6 bases lay outside the gene matches. CDR3 length equals 15 residues. Germline-derived CDR1 and CDR2 are LNHDA and SQIVND (reference sequence). The CDR3 sequence: CASSIGTGAGQPQHF. CDR3 in DNA: TGTGCCAGTAGTATAGGTACAGGGGCAGGTCAGCCCCAGCATTTT. Drawing the rest from reference TRBV19 and TRBJ1-5, the complete variable domain is DGGITQSPKYLFRKEGQNVTLSCEQNLNHDAMYWYRQDPGQGLRLIYYSQIVNDFQKGDIAEGYSVSREKKESFPLTVTSAQKNPTAFYLCASSIGTGAGQPQHFGDGTRLSIL.

The genes are TRBV28 and TRBJ1-2; D unclear. The V and J ends lost 4 bases and 7 bases respectively, with 16 bases between them. Germline CDR1 is MDHEN and CDR2 is SYDVKM. This CDR3 region has 14 residues. CDR3 DNA: TGTGCCAGCAGTTCCGCCCAGCGTGAGAGTGGCTACACCTTC. Translating it yields CASSSAQRESGYTF.

This rearrangement joins TRBV6-2 or TRBV6-3 to TRBJ1-5, with 7 bases that match TRBD1. Germline trimming cut 6 bases from V and 1 base from J; bases unmatched to any gene: 18. The CDR3 length is 19 residues. Germline CDR1 reads MNHEY; CDR2 reads SVGEGT. Written as DNA, the CDR3 is TGTGCCAGCAGCTGGGCCCCGGGACAGATATCCCCCAGCAATCAGCCCCAGCATTTT. It is translated as CASSWAPGQISPSNQPQHF.

The genes are TRBV6-5 and TRBJ1-4, with 8 bases fitting TRBD1. The CDR3 is made up of 16 amino acids. CDR1 is MNHEY and CDR2 is SVGAGI in the germline V gene. After removal of 0 bases from V and 0 bases from J, the junction contained 0 bases not matched to a gene. The CDR3 sequence is CASSYSGQATNEKLFF. CDR3 DNA sequence: TGTGCCAGCAGTTACTCGGGACAGGCAACTAATGAAAAACTGTTTTTT.

CDR3 in DNA: TGTGCCAGCAGTCCGACAGGGGGCGCGGGAGGCTACACCTTC. Its translation: CASSPTGGAGGYTF. The chain couples TRBV6-5 to TRBJ1-2, with 10 bases fitting TRBD1. Germline V gives CDR1 MNHEY, CDR2 SVGAGI. The CDR3 runs 14 residues. The trim removed 5 bases at V and 8 bases at J, leaving 8 bases unmatched.

This chain joins TRBV4-1 and TRBJ2-1, with D possibly TRBD2 on 6 matching bases. Germline V lookup: CDR1 MGHRA, CDR2 YSYEKL. The CDR3 totals 14 residues. Trimming cost V 9 bases and J 9 bases, with 21 bases left between them. The CDR3 DNA sequence: TGCGCCAGTTCTCTTGGCCGCGGGGCGGGTGAGCAGTTCTTC. This codes for CASSLGRGAGEQFF.

The chain links TRBV18 to TRBJ1-3; TRBD1 matches at 9 bases. CDR1 is KGHSH and CDR2 is LQKENI in the germline V gene. This CDR3 has 18 amino acids. With 0 bases clipped from V and 0 bases from J, the junction kept 6 bases outside the gene matches. The CDR3 DNA reads as TGTGCCAGCTCACCACCCTCCGGGACAGGGAGCTCTGGAAACACCATATATTTT. As protein: CASSPPSGTGSSGNTIYF.

This chain links TRBV4-2 with TRBJ1-3; TRBD1 matches at 7 bases. The CDR3 contains 15 residues. V shed 3 bases and J 3 bases; nucleotides not matched to a gene: 5. Germline V CDR1 and CDR2: LGHNA, YNFKEQ. CDR3 DNA sequence: TGTGCCAGCAGCCAGCGCCAGGGGGTTGGAAACACCATATATTTT. Protein product: CASSQRQGVGNTIYF.

The V call is TRBV19, the J call TRBJ2-7; no firm D call. CDR1 and CDR2 from the germline V gene are LNHDA and SQIVND (reference sequence). The length of the CDR3 is 11 residues. The germline V and J ends were trimmed by 5 bases and 2 bases, with 4 bases remaining between them. The CDR3 DNA reads as TGTGCCAGTAGTTCAGCCTACGAGCAGTACTTC. This encodes CASSSAYEQYF.